This entry concerns a single T cell receptor (beta chain). Antigen unknown. The read gets to within 3 residues of the CDR3 end, and the germline J gene fills in the rest. These data originate in a study of T cells in women clearing cervical HPV infection. In germline, CDR1 is SGHTA, CDR2 FQGNSA. This CDR3 spans 15 amino acids. V was clipped by 5 bases and J by 5 bases, with 13 bases between them. Clones were sequenced by immunoSEQ multiplex PCR, and TCRdb holds only the in-frame ones, with some missing. This sample's table has around 19,000 clones. Regarding the study as a whole: TRBV6-7 relative abundance averaged 0.11% in cases and 0.15% to 0.2% in controls.

V is TRBV7-2 and J is TRBJ1-6, with D possibly being TRBD1 (5 bases). Sequenced: blood buffy coat. The source is a woman aged 18 to 75 with a cervical HPV16 infection that either progressed to CIN3+ or cleared (not recorded which). The CDR3 here is CASSSRVFHNSPLHF. The covered CDR3 bases are TGTGCCAGCAGCAGCAGGGTTTTCCATAATTCACCC.